The rows below give T cell receptor beta chains drawn from one sample of a study of cytomegalovirus exposure and HLA in healthy donors. Produced via immunoSEQ multiplex PCR; TCRdb's table is partial and in-frame only. Here the sample spans fewer than 200,000 clones, more than 70% being singletons. Sequencing was carried out using PBMCs. All receptors derive from a male donor in good health and CMV-seronegative. Each CDR3 is given with its conserved first and last residue. The order of the fields is J gene, V gene, D gene, clone size, CDR3 protein, CDR3 DNA. D genes are given only for firm matches. Rows may omit the clone size; those that give it use once, few, many or a size class.

TRBJ2-7 | TRBV7-9 | - | once | CASSFIETIFREQYF | TGTGCCAGCAGCTTTATTGAGACAATTTTTCGCGAGCAGTACTTC
TRBJ2-7 | TRBV4-1 | TRBD2 | - | CASSQPRLAEGYEQYF | TGCGCCAGCAGCCAACCAAGACTAGCGGAGGGCTACGAGCAGTACTTC
TRBJ2-7 | TRBV4-3 | TRBD2 | - | CASSRDLAGGYEQYF | TGCGCCAGCAGCCGCGACCTGGCGGGAGGGTACGAGCAGTACTTC
TRBJ2-3 | TRBV5-6 | TRBD2 | - | CASSLAVTGGQTDTQYF | TGTGCCAGCAGCTTGGCCGTGACGGGGGGGCAGACAGATACGCAGTATTTT
TRBJ2-2 | TRBV6-4 | - | - | CASSQGLNTGELFF | TGTGCCAGCAGTCAGGGATTGAACACCGGGGAGCTGTTTTTT
TRBJ2-5 | TRBV9 | TRBD1 | - | CASSGGTARITQETQYF | TGTGCCAGCAGCGGAGGGACAGCACGCATAACCCAAGAGACCCAGTACTTC
TRBJ2-5 | TRBV5-1 | - | - | CASSLTAGSRETQYF | TGCGCCAGCAGCTTGACGGCAGGTTCAAGGGAGACCCAGTACTTC
TRBJ1-5 | TRBV7-8 | - | - | CASSQDRNQPQHF | TGTGCCAGCAGCCAGGACAGAAATCAGCCCCAGCATTTT
TRBJ2-7 | TRBV7-9 | - | - | CSSSPGVYGYEQYF | TGTTCCAGCAGCCCCGGAGTTTACGGGTACGAGCAGTACTTC
TRBJ2-1 | TRBV27 | - | once | CASSNRYNEQFF | TGTGCCAGCAGTAACAGGTACAATGAGCAGTTCTTC
TRBJ2-1 | TRBV30 | TRBD2 | - | CAGSPGLAGVGEQFF | TGTGCCGGGTCCCCGGGACTAGCGGGAGTAGGTGAGCAGTTCTTC
TRBJ1-3 | TRBV7-6 | - | - | CASSLERRGSSGNTIYF | TGTGCCAGCAGCTTAGAACGGCGGGGATCCTCTGGAAACACCATATATTTT
TRBJ2-2 | TRBV5-4 | TRBD1 | - | CASSLVTGTTGELFF | TGTGCCAGCAGCTTAGTGACAGGGACCACCGGGGAGCTGTTTTTT
TRBJ2-7 | TRBV7-8 | TRBD1 | - | CASSSVAGTGHYEQYF | TGTGCCAGCAGCTCGGTAGCCGGGACAGGGCATTACGAGCAGTACTTC
TRBJ2-2 | TRBV9 | - | - | CASSVEMSGELFF | TGTGCCAGCAGCGTAGAAATGAGCGGGGAGCTGTTTTTT
TRBJ2-7 | TRBV11-2 | TRBD2 | - | CASSRTSVPSFLEQYF | TGTGCCAGCAGCCGGACTAGCGTTCCCTCTTTTCTCGAGCAGTACTTC
TRBJ2-7 | TRBV4-3 | TRBD2 | - | CASSRVLAGASYEQYF | TGCGCCAGCAGCCGGGTACTAGCGGGAGCCTCGTACGAGCAGTACTTC
TRBJ2-5 | TRBV11-2 | TRBD1 | - | CASSLGDRGQETQYF | TGTGCCAGCAGCTTAGGGGACAGGGGCCAAGAGACCCAGTACTTC
TRBJ1-2 | TRBV14 | - | - | CASSQYTTNYGYTF | TGTGCCAGCAGCCAATATACAACTAACTATGGCTACACCTTC
TRBJ2-1 | TRBV25-1 | - | - | CASSESSGLTGYNEQFF | TGTGCCAGCAGTGAATCGAGCGGGCTGACGGGCTACAATGAGCAGTTCTTC
TRBJ2-3 | TRBV6-1 | - | - | CATHSAPSTDTQYF | TGTGCCACCCATAGCGCGCCGAGCACAGATACGCAGTATTTT
TRBJ1-3 | TRBV19 | - | - | CASSQGMAGNTIYF | TGTGCCAGTAGCCAGGGGATGGCTGGAAACACCATATATTTT
TRBJ2-1 | TRBV6-5 | TRBD2 | - | CASTQSGSGEQFF | TGTGCCAGCACCCAAAGCGGGAGCGGTGAGCAGTTCTTC
TRBJ1-4 | TRBV9 | - | - | CASSVSQGLEKLFF | TGTGCCAGCAGCGTCTCACAGGGTTTGGAAAAACTGTTTTTT
TRBJ1-1 | TRBV6-5 | TRBD1 | once | CASSEPNRGGEAFF | TGTGCCAGCAGTGAACCCAACAGGGGGGGTGAAGCTTTCTTT
TRBJ2-1 | TRBV5-6 | - | - | CASSHQDSSYNEQFF | TGTGCCAGCAGCCACCAGGACAGCTCCTACAATGAGCAGTTCTTC
TRBJ1-5 | TRBV10-3 | - | - | CAISDTGNQPQHF | TGTGCCATCAGTGACACAGGGAATCAGCCCCAGCATTTT
TRBJ2-7 | TRBV5-1 | - | - | CASSQLGEQYF | TGCGCCAGCAGCCAGCTGGGCGAGCAGTACTTC
TRBJ2-2 | TRBV5-4 | TRBD2 | - | CASSAKAGFTGELFF | TGTGCCAGCAGCGCGAAAGCGGGATTCACCGGGGAGCTGTTTTTT
TRBJ2-1 | TRBV11-2 | - | - | CASSTGQTQQFF | TGTGCCAGCAGCACCGGACAGACCCAGCAGTTCTTC
TRBJ1-4 | TRBV5-4 | - | once | CASSSVPETLNEKLFF | TGTGCCAGCAGCTCAGTGCCGGAGACTCTGAATGAAAAACTGTTTTTT
TRBJ1-2 | TRBV2 | TRBD1 | - | CASSEDRVDYGYTF | TGTGCCAGCAGCGAGGACAGGGTTGATTATGGCTACACCTTC
TRBJ2-3 | TRBV5-6 | TRBD2 | - | CASSLGVSGKFTDTQYF | TGTGCCAGCAGCTTGGGAGTTAGCGGGAAGTTCACAGATACGCAGTATTTT
TRBJ1-1 | TRBV30 | TRBD1 | - | CAWSIRAGGSSEAFF | TGTGCCTGGAGTATTAGGGCAGGGGGCAGTTCTGAAGCTTTCTTT
TRBJ1-1 | TRBV9 | - | - | CASSANRGNTEAFF | TGTGCCAGCAGCGCGAATCGAGGGAACACTGAAGCTTTCTTT
TRBJ1-1 | TRBV4-3 | - | - | CASSQDLMEQGSSTEAFF | TGCGCCAGCAGCCAAGATCTGATGGAGCAGGGATCGAGCACTGAAGCTTTCTTT
TRBJ1-2 | TRBV10-3 | TRBD1 | - | CAIRDGGTGASGYTF | TGTGCCATCAGGGACGGAGGGACAGGGGCTAGCGGCTACACCTTC
TRBJ2-7 | TRBV5-6 | - | - | CASSLTGSEQYF | TGTGCCAGCAGTCTCACAGGGTCCGAGCAGTACTTC
TRBJ1-1 | TRBV7-2 | TRBD1 | - | CASSLAGQGARAFF | TGTGCCAGCAGCTTAGCTGGGCAGGGGGCGCGAGCTTTCTTT
TRBJ2-1 | TRBV5-1 | - | - | CASSLYRGRNEQFF | TGCGCCAGCAGCTTGTATCGGGGTAGGAATGAGCAGTTCTTC
TRBJ2-7 | TRBV28 | - | - | CASSLAGGEQYF | TGTGCCAGCAGTTTAGCCGGAGGCGAGCAGTACTTC
TRBJ2-1 | TRBV5-1 | TRBD2 | - | CASSLASGSDEQFF | TGCGCCAGCAGCTTGGCTAGCGGGAGCGATGAGCAGTTCTTC
TRBJ2-7 | TRBV5-1 | TRBD2 | - | CASAPSGGNYEQYF | TGCGCCAGTGCCCCTAGCGGAGGAAACTACGAGCAGTACTTC
TRBJ2-1 | TRBV12-5 | - | - | CASGLEPGLPNAYEQFF | TGTGCTAGTGGTTTGGAACCGGGACTCCCTAACGCCTATGAGCAGTTCTTC
TRBJ2-1 | TRBV5-6 | - | - | CASSLAIAGFPYNEQFF | TGTGCCAGCAGCTTGGCTATTGCAGGGTTCCCCTACAATGAGCAGTTCTTC
TRBJ1-1 | TRBV5-1 | TRBD1 | - | CASSPQGRNTEAFF | TGCGCCAGCAGCCCACAGGGGCGGAACACTGAAGCTTTCTTT
TRBJ1-2 | TRBV18 | - | - | CASSGGTGLSGGYTF | TGTGCCAGCTCAGGCGGAACAGGGTTATCTGGTGGCTACACCTTC
TRBJ1-1 | TRBV25-1 | - | - | CASTQGTEAFF | TGTGCCAGCACTCAGGGAACTGAAGCTTTCTTT
TRBJ2-5 | TRBV9 | TRBD1 | - | CASSVGQGAQEQYF | TGTGCCAGCAGCGTAGGCCAGGGGGCCCAGGAGCAGTACTTC
TRBJ1-4 | TRBV4-1 | - | - | CASSQQQGPNEKLFF | TGCGCCAGCAGCCAACAACAGGGACCTAATGAAAAACTGTTTTTT
TRBJ2-2 | TRBV9 | TRBD1 | - | CASSVGQGASTGELFF | TGTGCCAGCAGCGTGGGGCAGGGGGCGAGCACCGGGGAGCTGTTTTTT
TRBJ2-7 | TRBV7-3 | - | few | CASSLTGAERSYEQYF | TGTGCCAGCAGCTTAACAGGGGCGGAAAGGTCCTACGAGCAGTACTTC